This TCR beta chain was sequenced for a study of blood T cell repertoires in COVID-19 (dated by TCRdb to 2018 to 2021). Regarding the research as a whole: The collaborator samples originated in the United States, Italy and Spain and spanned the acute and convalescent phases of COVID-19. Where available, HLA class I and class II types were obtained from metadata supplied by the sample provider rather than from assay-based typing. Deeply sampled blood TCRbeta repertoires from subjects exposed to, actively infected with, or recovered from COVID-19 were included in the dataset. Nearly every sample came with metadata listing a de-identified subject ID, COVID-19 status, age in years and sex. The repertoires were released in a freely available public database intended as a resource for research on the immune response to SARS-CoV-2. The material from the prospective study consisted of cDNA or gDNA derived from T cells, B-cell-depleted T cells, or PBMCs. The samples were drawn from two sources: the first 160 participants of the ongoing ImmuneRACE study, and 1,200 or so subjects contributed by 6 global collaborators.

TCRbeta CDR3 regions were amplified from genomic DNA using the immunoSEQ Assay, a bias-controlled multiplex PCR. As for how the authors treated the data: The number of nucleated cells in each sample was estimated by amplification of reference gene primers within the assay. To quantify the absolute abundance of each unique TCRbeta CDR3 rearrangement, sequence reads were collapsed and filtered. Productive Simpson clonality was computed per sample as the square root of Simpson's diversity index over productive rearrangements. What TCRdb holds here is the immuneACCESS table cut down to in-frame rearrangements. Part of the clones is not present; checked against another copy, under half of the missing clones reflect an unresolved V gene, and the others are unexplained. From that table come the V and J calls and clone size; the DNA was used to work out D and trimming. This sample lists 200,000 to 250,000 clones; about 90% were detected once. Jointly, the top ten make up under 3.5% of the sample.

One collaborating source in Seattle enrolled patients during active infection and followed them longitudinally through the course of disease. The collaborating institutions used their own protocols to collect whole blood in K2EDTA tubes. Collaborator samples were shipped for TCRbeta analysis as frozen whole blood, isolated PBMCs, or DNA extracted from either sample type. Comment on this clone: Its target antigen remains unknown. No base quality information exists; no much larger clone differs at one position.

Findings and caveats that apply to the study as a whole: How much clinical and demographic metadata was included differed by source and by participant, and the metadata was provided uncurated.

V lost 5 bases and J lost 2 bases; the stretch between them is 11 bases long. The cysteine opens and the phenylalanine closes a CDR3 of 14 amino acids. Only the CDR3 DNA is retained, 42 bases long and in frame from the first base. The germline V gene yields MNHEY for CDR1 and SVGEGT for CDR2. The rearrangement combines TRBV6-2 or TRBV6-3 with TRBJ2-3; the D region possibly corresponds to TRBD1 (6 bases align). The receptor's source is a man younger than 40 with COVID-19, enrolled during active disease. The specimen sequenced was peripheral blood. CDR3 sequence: CASSLRGTTDTQYF. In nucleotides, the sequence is TGTGCCAGCAGTCTCAGGGGCACCACAGATACGCAGTATTTT.